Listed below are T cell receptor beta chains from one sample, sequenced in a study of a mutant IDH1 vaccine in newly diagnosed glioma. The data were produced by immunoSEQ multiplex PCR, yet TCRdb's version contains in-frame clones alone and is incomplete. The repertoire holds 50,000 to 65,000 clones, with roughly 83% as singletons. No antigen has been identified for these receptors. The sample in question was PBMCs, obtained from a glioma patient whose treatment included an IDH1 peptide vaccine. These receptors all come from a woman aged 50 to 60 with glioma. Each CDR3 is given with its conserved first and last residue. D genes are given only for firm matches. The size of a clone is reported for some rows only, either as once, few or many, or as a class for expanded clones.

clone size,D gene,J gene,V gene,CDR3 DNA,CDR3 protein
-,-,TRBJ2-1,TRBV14,TGTGCCAGCAGCCGCGTAGGGGAATCCTACAATGAGCAGTTCTTC,CASSRVGESYNEQFF
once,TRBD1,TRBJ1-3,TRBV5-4,TGTGCCAGCACCGCAGGGACAGCCTCTGGAAACACCATATATTTT,CASTAGTASGNTIYF
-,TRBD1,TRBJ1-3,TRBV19,TGTGCCAGCCGGGACAGTTATTCTGGAAACACCATATATTTT,CASRDSYSGNTIYF
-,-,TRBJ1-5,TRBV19,TGTGCCAGTAGTTCCTCAGGGACTAGCAATCAGCCCCAGCATTTT,CASSSSGTSNQPQHF
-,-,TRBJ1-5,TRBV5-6,TGTGCCAGCAGCCACTCCCTGGTGGGCGGAAATCAGCCCCAGCATTTT,CASSHSLVGGNQPQHF
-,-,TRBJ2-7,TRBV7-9,TGTGCCAGCAGCTTAAGGGGGGGGAGGGGCCAATTCCACGAGCAGTACTTC,CASSLRGGRGQFHEQYF
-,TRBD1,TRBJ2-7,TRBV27,TGTGCCAGCAGTTTATCGCCCTACGACAGGGCTAGCTCCTACGAGCAGTACTTC,CASSLSPYDRASSYEQYF
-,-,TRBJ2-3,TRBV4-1,TGCGCCAGCAGCCAAGGCCCGAGGAGCACAGATACGCAGTATTTT,CASSQGPRSTDTQYF
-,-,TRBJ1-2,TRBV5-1,TGCGCCAGCAGCTTGGCGAGAGTGCAGAATGGCTACACCTTC,CASSLARVQNGYTF
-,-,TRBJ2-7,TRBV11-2,TGTGCCAGCAGCCGGGGCAACCACGCGTCCTACGAGCAGTACTTC,CASSRGNHASYEQYF
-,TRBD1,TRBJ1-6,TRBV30,TGTGCCTGGACGATCAGGGGGCAGATCAATAATTCACCCCTCCACTTT,CAWTIRGQINNSPLHF
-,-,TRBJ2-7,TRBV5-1,TGCGCCAGCAGCCCGGAGGACGGCTACGAGCAGTACTTC,CASSPEDGYEQYF
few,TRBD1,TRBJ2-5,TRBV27,TGTGCCAGCAGAAAGAGACAGGGGGCGAGGGAGACCCAGTACTTC,CASRKRQGARETQYF
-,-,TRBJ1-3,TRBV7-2,TGTGCCAGCAGCTTAGGAGTTTGGGGCTCTGGAAACACCATATATTTT,CASSLGVWGSGNTIYF
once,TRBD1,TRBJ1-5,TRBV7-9,TGTGCCAGCACTCCGGGACAGGGCACTCGACCCCAGCATTTT,CASTPGQGTRPQHF
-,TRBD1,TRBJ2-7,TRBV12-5,TGTGCTAGTGGTTCCAAACTCAGAGGACAGGCCCCCGCAGAGCAGTACTTC,CASGSKLRGQAPAEQYF
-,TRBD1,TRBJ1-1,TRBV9,TGTGCCAGCAGCGGGACAGGCCGGATGGAAGCTTTCTTT,CASSGTGRMEAFF
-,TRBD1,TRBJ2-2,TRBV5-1,TGCGCCAGCAGTTCGGGACAGAGAATCACCGGGGAGCTGTTTTTT,CASSSGQRITGELFF
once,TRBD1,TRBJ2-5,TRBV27,TGTGCCAGCAGTTTACAGGGTCAGGGGGCCGGCGAGACCCAGTACTTC,CASSLQGQGAGETQYF
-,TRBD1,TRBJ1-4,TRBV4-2,TGTGCCAGCAGCCAAGGAGACAGGGCAACTAATGAAAAACTGTTTTTT,CASSQGDRATNEKLFF
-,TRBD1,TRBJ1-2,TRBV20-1,TGCAGTGCACAAAGGGGGCATGGCTACACCTTC,CSAQRGHGYTF
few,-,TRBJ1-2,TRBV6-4,TGTGCCAGCAGAGGGGGGAACGGTGGCTACACCTTC,CASRGGNGGYTF
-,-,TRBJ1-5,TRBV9,TGTGCCAGCAGCGTAGACGGAGCGAATCAGCCCCAGCATTTT,CASSVDGANQPQHF
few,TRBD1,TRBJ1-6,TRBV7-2,TGTGCCAGCAGCTTCCAACCGGGACAGGGGGATTCACCCCTCCACTTT,CASSFQPGQGDSPLHF
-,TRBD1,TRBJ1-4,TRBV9,TGTGCCAGCAGCGCAGGGGGACAGGGAGTTGAAAAACTGTTTTTT,CASSAGGQGVEKLFF
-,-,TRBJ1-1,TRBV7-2,TGTGCCAGCAGCCCCGACGTGGGGTACACTGAAGCTTTCTTT,CASSPDVGYTEAFF
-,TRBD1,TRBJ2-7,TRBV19,TGTGCCAGTAGTATGTCCACAGGGGTCTCTTACGAGCAGTACTTC,CASSMSTGVSYEQYF
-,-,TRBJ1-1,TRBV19,TGTGCCAGTAGTATAGATATAAACACTGAAGCTTTCTTT,CASSIDINTEAFF
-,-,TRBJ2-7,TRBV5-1,TGCGCCAGCAGCTTATCGGACGGCTACGAGCAGTACTTC,CASSLSDGYEQYF
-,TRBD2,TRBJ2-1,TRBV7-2,TGTGCCAGCAGCTCGGGACTAGCGGGCACATCCTACAATGAGCAGTTCTTC,CASSSGLAGTSYNEQFF
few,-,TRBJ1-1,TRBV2,TGTGCCAGCAGAATAGGGAACACTGAAGCTTTCTTT,CASRIGNTEAFF
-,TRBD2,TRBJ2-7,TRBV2,TGTGCCAGCAGTGACCCTAGCGGGAACTCCTACGAGCAGTACTTC,CASSDPSGNSYEQYF
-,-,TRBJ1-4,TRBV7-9,TGTGCCAGCAGCTTAGCGTCAGGCAGTCTTTCTGAAAAACTGTTTTTT,CASSLASGSLSEKLFF
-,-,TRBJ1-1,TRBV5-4,TGTGCCAGCAGCTTACCGGGACAACGACTTAGTGGGGGCACTGAAGCTTTCTTT,CASSLPGQRLSGGTEAFF
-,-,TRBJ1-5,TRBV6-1,TGTGCCAGCAGTGAAGGGTTCGCGGACCCCAATCAGCCCCAGCATTTT,CASSEGFADPNQPQHF
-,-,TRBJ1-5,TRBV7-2,TGTGCCAGCAGCCAACAGGTTACCAATCAGCCCCAGCATTTT,CASSQQVTNQPQHF
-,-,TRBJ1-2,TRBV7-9,TGTGCCAGCAGCTTAGGGGGACGGACCTATGGCTACACCTTC,CASSLGGRTYGYTF
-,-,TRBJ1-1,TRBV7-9,TGTGCCAGCAGCTCATCTCTGTTGACAGTCCTGAACACTGAAGCTTTCTTT,CASSSSLLTVLNTEAFF
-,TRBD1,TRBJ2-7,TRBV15,TGTGCCACCAGCGGGCCGGGACAGACCTACGAGCAGTACTTC,CATSGPGQTYEQYF
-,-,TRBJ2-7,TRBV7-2,TGTGCCAGCATTAGGCTGGCAGGGATCAACGAGCAGTACTTC,CASIRLAGINEQYF
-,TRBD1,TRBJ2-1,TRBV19,TGTGCCAGCAGACAGGGTTCCTACAATGAGCAGTTCTTC,CASRQGSYNEQFF
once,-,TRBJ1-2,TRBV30,TGTGCCTGGAGCGGGACGGCCAACGAGGGCTACACCTTC,CAWSGTANEGYTF
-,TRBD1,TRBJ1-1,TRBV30,TGTGCCTGGGGGGGACAGACGAACACTGAAGCTTTCTTT,CAWGGQTNTEAFF
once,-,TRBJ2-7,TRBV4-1,TGCGCCAGCAGGGACAGTTCAACCTCCTACGAGCAGTACTTC,CASRDSSTSYEQYF
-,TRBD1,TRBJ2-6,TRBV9,TGTGCCAGCAGCATCGGGACAGGGGCCGGGGCCAACGTCCTGACTTTC,CASSIGTGAGANVLTF
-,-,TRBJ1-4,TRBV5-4,TGTGCCAGCAGCTTTCAGGGTACTAATGAAAAACTGTTTTTT,CASSFQGTNEKLFF
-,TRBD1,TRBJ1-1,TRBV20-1,TGCAGTGCTACCGAGGGGGCAGCTTTCTTT,CSATEGAAFF
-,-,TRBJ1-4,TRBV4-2,TGTGCCAGCAGCCAAGATTGGGGCGGTGAAGGTACTAATGAAAAACTGTTTTTT,CASSQDWGGEGTNEKLFF
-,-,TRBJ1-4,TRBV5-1,TGCGCCAGCAGCCCGGACAGAAATGAAAAACTGTTTTTT,CASSPDRNEKLFF